Listed below are T cell receptor beta chains from one sample, sequenced in a study of CD8 T cells in ankylosing spondylitis. TCRdb reprocessed the 5' RACE reads via MiXCR and lists one record per CDR3 protein. The sample has a few hundred thousand distinct CDR3 sequences, about 13% seen once. The sequencing sample was made of blood, either unsorted or a sorted T cell fraction (not recorded which). The receptor set was obtained from a male donor with ankylosing spondylitis. Both conserved end residues are part of each CDR3. The D gene is left open where the match is weak. Size is omitted from some rows. Given values are once, few, many or a class for expanded clones.

d_gene | abundance | j_gene | v_gene | CDR3nt | CDR3aa
NA | many | TRBJ2-7 | TRBV5-1 | TGCGCCAGCAGCTTCGGGACGGGATACGAGCAGTACTTC | CASSFGTGYEQYF
TRBD1 | few | TRBJ1-1 | TRBV20-1 | TGCAGTGCCACGGACAGGATCACTGAAGCTTTCTTT | CSATDRITEAFF
TRBD2 | many | TRBJ2-1 | TRBV7-2 | TGTGCCAGCAGCCCGAGCGGGAGTGGTTACAATGAGCAGTTCTTC | CASSPSGSGYNEQFF
TRBD2 | NA | TRBJ2-5 | TRBV24-1 | TGTGCCACCAGTGATGCGGGAGAGTCCCAGTACTTC | CATSDAGESQYF
NA | NA | TRBJ2-2 | TRBV12-3/TRBV12-4 | TGTGCCAGCAGTTTACAATCTTACAGGGCCGGGGAGCTGTTTTTT | CASSLQSYRAGELFF
NA | NA | TRBJ2-3 | TRBV5-6 | TGTGCCAGCAGCTTATTTCAATTTGGCACAGATACGCAGTATTTT | CASSLFQFGTDTQYF
TRBD1 | few | TRBJ2-5 | TRBV4-1 | TGCGCCAGCAGCCAAGATAGATCTAACAGGGGGAGGCAAGAGACCCAGTACTTC | CASSQDRSNRGRQETQYF
NA | NA | TRBJ2-1 | TRBV7-9 | TGTGCCAGCAGCTTAGAGAGGGGAGGGGGTGAGCAGTTCTTC | CASSLERGGGEQFF
TRBD1 | many | TRBJ1-5 | TRBV7-9 | TGTGCCATAACCGGGACAGAGAATCAGCCCCAGCATTTT | CAITGTENQPQHF
NA | few | TRBJ1-1 | TRBV27 | TGTGCCAGCAGTCGGTCCTTCGACACTGAAGCTTTCTTT | CASSRSFDTEAFF
NA | few | TRBJ1-3 | TRBV20-1 | TGCAGTGCTCTTGGGCGAAACACCATATATTTT | CSALGRNTIYF
TRBD2 | NA | TRBJ2-1 | TRBV12-3/TRBV12-4 | TGTGCCAGCAGTTTATGGGAGGGCCAAGGCAATGAGCAGTTCTTC | CASSLWEGQGNEQFF
TRBD2 | many | TRBJ2-1 | TRBV5-4 | TGTGCCAGCAGCTCAATGACTAGCGGGAGTTGGAATGAGCAGTTCTTC | CASSSMTSGSWNEQFF
NA | NA | TRBJ2-6 | TRBV19 | TGTGCCAGTAGTATGAAAGGGAACGGGGCCAACGTCCTGACTTTC | CASSMKGNGANVLTF
NA | NA | TRBJ1-4 | TRBV24-1 | TGTGCCACCAGTGATTTGGTCGGTGGAAAACTGTTTTTT | CATSDLVGGKLFF
NA | NA | TRBJ2-7 | TRBV5-1 | TGCGCCAGCAGCTTGGATCAGGGAATTGCCTACGAGCAGTACTTC | CASSLDQGIAYEQYF